This T cell receptor beta chain was observed in a study of shared clonotypes between healthy human individuals. Overall study: Donor ages ranged 18 to 49 years: a couple of women, three men. Overall study results and limits: The sole specimen, blood, was sampled, and tissue repertoires likely differ.

CDR3 length: 15 amino acids. J gave up 0 bases and V 5 bases, and 5 bases lay outside the gene matches. CDR1 is KGHSH and CDR2 is LQKENI in the germline V gene. This clone was observed a single time. Its antigen remains unidentified. The genomic DNA of each subset was split evenly across several immunoSEQ plates. In the authors' workflow: Filtering differed, since immunoSEQ gave only junction sequences and no quality scores. Repertoires were generated with immunoSEQ multiplex PCR, while TCRdb's copy carries only in-frame clones and drops some. The V and J calls and clone size were taken over from that table, and D and trimming were inferred from the DNA. The top ten clones hold over 9.5% of a sample with 450,000 to 600,000 clones, approximately 79% of them seen once.

V and J are TRBV18 and TRBJ1-1; the match to TRBD1 covers 8 bases. This TCR came from a middle-aged woman in good health. Some clones in this sample may be carry-over from other donors' samples. Material: PBMCs. CDR3 protein: CASSSRQGMNTEAFF. Here the CDR3 DNA reads TGTGCCAGCTCATCCCGACAGGGGATGAACACTGAAGCTTTCTTT.